Detailed here is one T cell receptor (beta chain). In the study's own analysis: Researchers report that nucleated cell counts were estimated from reference gene primer amplification. Here immunoSEQ multiplex PCR was the method, and the copy in TCRdb shows in-frame clones only, minus some. V, J and clone size reflect that table, while D and trimming were determined from the DNA. This sample carries 250,000 to 300,000 clones, roughly 87% of them seen once, and the ten largest clones take 2.2%. The record originates from a study of blood T cell repertoires in COVID-19. Study as a whole: From T cells, B-cell-depleted T cells, or PBMCs came the material, which was cDNA or gDNA.

The ends were cut back, 7 bases at V and 6 bases at J, with 15 bases in the middle. The CDR3 sequence is 13 residues long. Germline CDR1 SGHAT, CDR2 FQDESV (reference sequence). The TCR originated in a woman aged 45-60 years who had recovered from COVID-19. The chain uses TRBV11-1 and TRBJ1-1; D remains ambiguous. Input material: peripheral blood. This CDR3 is CASNVPPASEAFF. The CDR3 coding sequence is TGTGCCAGCAATGTTCCGCCCGCGTCTGAAGCTTTCTTT. The full variable domain, with the rest looked up from reference TRBV11-1 and TRBJ1-1, is EAEVAQSPRYKITEKSQAVAFWCDPISGHATLYWYRQILGQGPELLVQFQDESVVDDSQLPKDRFSAERLKGVDSTLKIQPAELGDSAMYLCASNVPPASEAFFGQGTRLTVV.